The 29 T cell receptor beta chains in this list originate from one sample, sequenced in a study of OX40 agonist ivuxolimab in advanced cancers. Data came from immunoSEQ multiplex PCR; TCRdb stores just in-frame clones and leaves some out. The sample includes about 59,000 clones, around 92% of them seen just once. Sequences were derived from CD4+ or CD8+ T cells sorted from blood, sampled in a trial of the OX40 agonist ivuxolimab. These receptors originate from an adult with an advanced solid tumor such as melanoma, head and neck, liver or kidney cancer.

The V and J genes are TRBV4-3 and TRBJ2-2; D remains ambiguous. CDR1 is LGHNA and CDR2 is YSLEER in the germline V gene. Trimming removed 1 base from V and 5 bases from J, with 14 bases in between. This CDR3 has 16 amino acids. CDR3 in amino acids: CASSQAQGSATGELFF. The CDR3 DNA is TGCGCCAGCAGCCAAGCTCAAGGTTCTGCAACCGGGGAGCTGTTTTTT.

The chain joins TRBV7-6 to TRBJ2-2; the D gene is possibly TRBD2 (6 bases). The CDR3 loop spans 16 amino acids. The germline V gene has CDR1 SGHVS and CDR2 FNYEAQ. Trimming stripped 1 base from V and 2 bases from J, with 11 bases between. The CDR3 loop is CASSLVLGGNTGELFF. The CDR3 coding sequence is TGTGCCAGCAGCTTAGTACTGGGGGGAAACACCGGGGAGCTGTTTTTT.

CDR3 nucleotides: TGTGCCAGCAGTTTGAGCCGGAGTGGGGCAAATCAGCCCCAGCATTTT. This encodes CASSLSRSGANQPQHF. This rearrangement joins TRBV28 to TRBJ1-5; maybe TRBD1 (5 bases). Trimming took off 3 bases at V and 4 bases at J, with 16 bases between the two ends. The CDR3 has 16 residues. CDR1 is MDHEN and CDR2 is SYDVKM in the germline V gene.

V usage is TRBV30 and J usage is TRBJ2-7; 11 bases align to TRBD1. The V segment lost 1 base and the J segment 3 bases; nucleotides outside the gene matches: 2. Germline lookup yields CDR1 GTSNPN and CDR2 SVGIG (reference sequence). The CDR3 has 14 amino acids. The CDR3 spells CAWSAGTGGYEQYF. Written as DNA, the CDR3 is TGTGCCTGGAGTGCTGGGACAGGGGGCTACGAGCAGTACTTC.

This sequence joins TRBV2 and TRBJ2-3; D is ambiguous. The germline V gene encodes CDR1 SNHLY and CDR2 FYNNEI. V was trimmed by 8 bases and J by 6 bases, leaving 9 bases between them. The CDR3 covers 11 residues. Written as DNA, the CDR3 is TGTGCCAGCGCCCTACCGGATACGCAGTATTTT. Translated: CASALPDTQYF.

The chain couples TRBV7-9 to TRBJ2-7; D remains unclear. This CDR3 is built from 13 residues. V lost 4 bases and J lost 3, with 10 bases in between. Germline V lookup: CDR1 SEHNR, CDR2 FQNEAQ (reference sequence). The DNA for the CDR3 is TGTGCCAGCAGCTCCCCGGAAAGCTACGAGCAGTACTTC. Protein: CASSSPESYEQYF.

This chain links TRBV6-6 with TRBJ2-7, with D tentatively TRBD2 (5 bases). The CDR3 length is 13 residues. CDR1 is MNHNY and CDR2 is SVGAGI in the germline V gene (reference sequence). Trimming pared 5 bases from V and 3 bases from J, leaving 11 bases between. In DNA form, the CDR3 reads TGTGCCAGCAGTCCAGGACTCCACTACGAGCAGTACGTC. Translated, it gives CASSPGLHYEQYV.

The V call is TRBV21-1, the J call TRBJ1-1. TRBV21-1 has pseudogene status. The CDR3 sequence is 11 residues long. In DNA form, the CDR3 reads TGTGCCAGCTGCCAGAACACTGAAGCTTTCTTT. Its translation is CASCQNTEAFF.

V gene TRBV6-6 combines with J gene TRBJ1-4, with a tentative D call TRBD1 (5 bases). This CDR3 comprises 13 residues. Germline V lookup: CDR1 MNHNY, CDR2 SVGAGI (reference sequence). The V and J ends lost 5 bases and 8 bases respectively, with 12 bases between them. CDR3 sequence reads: CASSPQGEEKLFF. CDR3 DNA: TGTGCCAGCAGTCCGCAGGGAGAGGAAAAACTGTTTTTT.

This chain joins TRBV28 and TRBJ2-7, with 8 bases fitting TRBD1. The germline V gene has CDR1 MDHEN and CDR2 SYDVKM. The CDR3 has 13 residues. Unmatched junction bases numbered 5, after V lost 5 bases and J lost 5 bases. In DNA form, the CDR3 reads TGTGCCAGCAGTGCGGAACAGGGGGACGAGCAGTACTTC. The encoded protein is CASSAEQGDEQYF.

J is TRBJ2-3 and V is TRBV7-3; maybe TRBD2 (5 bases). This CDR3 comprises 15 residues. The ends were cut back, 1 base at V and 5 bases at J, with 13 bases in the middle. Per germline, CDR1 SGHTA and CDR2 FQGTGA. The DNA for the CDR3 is TGTGCCAGCAGCTTAAATCTAGCAGGTGGAGATACGCAGTATTTT. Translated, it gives CASSLNLAGGDTQYF.

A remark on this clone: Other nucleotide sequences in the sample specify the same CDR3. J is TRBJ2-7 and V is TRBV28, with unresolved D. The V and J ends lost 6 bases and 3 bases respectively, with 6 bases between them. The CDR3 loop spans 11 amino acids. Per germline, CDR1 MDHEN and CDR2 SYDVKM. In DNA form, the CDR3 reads TGTGCCAGCAGCTCGAGCTACGAGCAGTACTTC. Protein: CASSSSYEQYF.

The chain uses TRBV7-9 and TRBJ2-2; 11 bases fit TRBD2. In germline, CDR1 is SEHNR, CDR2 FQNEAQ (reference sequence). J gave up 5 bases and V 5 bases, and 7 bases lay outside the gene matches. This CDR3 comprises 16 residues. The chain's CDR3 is CASSPQLAGVTGELFF. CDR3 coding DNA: TGTGCCAGCAGCCCCCAACTAGCGGGAGTTACCGGGGAGCTGTTTTTT.

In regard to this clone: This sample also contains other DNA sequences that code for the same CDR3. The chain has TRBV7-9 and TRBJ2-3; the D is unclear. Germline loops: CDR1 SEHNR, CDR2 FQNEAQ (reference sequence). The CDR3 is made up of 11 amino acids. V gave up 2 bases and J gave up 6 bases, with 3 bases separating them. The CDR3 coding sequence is TGTGCCAGCAGCTTAACGGATACGCAGTATTTT. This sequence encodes CASSLTDTQYF.

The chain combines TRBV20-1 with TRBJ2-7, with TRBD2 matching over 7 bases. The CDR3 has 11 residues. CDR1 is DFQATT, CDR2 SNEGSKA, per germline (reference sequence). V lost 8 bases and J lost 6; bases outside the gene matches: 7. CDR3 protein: CSPYRGVEQYF. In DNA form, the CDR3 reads TGCAGTCCCTACCGGGGGGTCGAGCAGTACTTC.

This CDR3 is CASSLTMTGSTDTQYF. In nucleotides, the CDR3 is TGTGCCAGCAGTTTAACCATGACGGGGAGCACAGATACGCAGTATTTT. V usage is TRBV28 and J usage is TRBJ2-3, with TRBD2 as a possible D gene (5 bases). The CDR3 runs 16 residues. Germline CDR1 is MDHEN and CDR2 is SYDVKM. The ends were cut back, 2 bases at V and 0 bases at J, with 12 bases in the middle.

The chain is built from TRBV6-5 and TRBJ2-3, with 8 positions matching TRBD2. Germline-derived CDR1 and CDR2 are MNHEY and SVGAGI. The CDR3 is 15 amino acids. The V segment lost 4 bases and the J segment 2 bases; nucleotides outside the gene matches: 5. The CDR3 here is CASSSGLALTDTQYF. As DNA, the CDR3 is TGTGCCAGCAGTTCCGGACTAGCACTCACAGATACGCAGTATTTT.

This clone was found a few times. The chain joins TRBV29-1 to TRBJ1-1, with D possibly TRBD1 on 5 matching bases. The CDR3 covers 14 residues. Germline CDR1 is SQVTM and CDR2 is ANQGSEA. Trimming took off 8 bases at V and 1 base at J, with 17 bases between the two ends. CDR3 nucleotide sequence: TGCAGCTCCTGGGGCATTGGGGGGAACACTGAAGCTTTCTTT. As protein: CSSWGIGGNTEAFF.

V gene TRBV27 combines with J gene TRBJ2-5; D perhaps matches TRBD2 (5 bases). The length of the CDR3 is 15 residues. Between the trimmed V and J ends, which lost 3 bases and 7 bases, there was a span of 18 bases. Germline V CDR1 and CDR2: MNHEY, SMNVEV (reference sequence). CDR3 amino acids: CASSLSGGFIGTQYF. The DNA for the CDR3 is TGTGCCAGCAGTTTGTCAGGAGGTTTCATAGGGACCCAGTACTTC.

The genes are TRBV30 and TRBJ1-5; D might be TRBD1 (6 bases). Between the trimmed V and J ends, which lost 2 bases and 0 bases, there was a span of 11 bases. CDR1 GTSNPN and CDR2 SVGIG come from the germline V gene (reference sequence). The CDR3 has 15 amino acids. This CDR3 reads CAWSPGTHSNQPQHF. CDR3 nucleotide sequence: TGTGCCTGGAGTCCCGGGACACATAGCAATCAGCCCCAGCATTTT.

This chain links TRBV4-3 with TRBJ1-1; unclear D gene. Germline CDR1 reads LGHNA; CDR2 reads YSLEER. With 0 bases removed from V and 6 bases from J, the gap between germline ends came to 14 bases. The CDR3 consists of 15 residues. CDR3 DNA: TGCGCCAGCAGCCAAGAGCAAGGAGGACCAGCTGAAGCTTTCTTT. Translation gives CASSQEQGGPAEAFF.

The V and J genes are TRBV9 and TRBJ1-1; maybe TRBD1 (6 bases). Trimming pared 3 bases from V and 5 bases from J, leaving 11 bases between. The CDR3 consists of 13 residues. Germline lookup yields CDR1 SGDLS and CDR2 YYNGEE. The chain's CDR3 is CASSAGVRTEAFF. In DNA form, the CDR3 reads TGTGCCAGCAGCGCAGGGGTAAGGACTGAAGCTTTCTTT.

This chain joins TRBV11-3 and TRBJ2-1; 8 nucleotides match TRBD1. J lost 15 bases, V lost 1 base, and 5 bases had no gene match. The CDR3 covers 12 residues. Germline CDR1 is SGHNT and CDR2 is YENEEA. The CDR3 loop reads CASSLGPGGLFF. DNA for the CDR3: TGTGCCAGCAGCTTAGGTCCAGGGGGCCTGTTCTTC.

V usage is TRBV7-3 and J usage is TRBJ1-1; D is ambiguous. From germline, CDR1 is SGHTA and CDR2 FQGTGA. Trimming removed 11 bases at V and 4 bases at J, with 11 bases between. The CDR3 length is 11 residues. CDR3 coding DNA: TGTGCCCCAGATCGAGTCACTGAAGCTTTCTTT. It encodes CAPDRVTEAFF.

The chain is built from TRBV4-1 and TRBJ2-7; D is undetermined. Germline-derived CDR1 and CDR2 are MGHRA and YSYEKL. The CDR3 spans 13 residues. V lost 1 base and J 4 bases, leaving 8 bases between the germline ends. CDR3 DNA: TGCGCCAGCAGCCAAGGAGCAGGATACGAGCAGTACTTC. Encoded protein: CASSQGAGYEQYF.

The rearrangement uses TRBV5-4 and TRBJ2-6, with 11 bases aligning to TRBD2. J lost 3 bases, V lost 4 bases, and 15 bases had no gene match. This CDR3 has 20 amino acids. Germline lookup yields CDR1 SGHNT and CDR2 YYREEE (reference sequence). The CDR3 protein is CASSPRLAGPGLNGANVLTF. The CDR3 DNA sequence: TGTGCCAGCAGCCCCCGACTAGCGGGACCTGGTCTAAATGGGGCCAACGTCCTGACTTTC.

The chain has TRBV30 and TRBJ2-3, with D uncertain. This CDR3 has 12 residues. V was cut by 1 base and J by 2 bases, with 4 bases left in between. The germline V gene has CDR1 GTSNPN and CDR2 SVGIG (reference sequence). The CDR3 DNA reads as TGTGCCTGGAGTGCCAACACAGATACGCAGTATTTT. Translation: CAWSANTDTQYF.

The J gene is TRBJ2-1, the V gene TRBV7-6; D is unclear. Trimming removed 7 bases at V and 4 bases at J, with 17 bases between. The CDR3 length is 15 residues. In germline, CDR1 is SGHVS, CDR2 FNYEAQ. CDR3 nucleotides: TGTGCCAGCACCTCTTCCCGGTCGCGTTACAATGAGCAGTTCTTC. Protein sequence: CASTSSRSRYNEQFF. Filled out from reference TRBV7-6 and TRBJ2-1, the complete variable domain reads GAGVSQSPRYKVTKRGQDVALRCDPISGHVSLYWYRQALGQGPEFLTYFNYEAQQDKSGLPNDRFSAERPEGSISTLTIQRTEQRDSAMYRCASTSSRSRYNEQFFGPGTRLTVL.

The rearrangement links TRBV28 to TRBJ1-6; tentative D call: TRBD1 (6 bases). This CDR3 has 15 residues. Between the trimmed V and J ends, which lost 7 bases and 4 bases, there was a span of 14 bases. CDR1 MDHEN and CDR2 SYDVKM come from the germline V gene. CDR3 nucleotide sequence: TGTGCCAGCACCCTGACAGGAACGTATAATTCACCCCTCCACTTT. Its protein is CASTLTGTYNSPLHF.